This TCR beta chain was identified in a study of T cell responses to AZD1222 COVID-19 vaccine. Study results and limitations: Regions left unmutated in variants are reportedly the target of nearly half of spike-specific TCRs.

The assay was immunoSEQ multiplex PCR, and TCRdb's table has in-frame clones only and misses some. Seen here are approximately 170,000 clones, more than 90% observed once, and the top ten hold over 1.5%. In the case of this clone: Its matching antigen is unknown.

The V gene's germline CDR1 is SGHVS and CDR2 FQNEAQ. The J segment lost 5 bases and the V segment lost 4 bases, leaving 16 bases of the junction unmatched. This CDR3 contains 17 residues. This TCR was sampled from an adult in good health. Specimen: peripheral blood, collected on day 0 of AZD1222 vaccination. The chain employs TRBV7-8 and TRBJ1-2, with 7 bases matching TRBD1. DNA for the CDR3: TGTGCCAGCAGCTACACCGTGACGACAGGGATTCGTTATGGCTACACCTTC. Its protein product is CASSYTVTTGIRYGYTF.